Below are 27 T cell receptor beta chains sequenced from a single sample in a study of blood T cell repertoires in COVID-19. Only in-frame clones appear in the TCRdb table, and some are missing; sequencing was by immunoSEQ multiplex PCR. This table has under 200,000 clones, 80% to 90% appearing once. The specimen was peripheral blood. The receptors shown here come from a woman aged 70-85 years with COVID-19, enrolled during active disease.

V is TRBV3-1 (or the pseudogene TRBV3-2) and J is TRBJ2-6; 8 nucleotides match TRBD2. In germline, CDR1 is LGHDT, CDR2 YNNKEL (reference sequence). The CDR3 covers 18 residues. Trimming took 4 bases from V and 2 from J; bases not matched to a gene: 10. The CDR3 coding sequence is TGTGCCAGCAGCCGCACAGGACTTAGCGGGGCTGGGGCCAACGTCCTGACTTTC. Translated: CASSRTGLSGAGANVLTF.

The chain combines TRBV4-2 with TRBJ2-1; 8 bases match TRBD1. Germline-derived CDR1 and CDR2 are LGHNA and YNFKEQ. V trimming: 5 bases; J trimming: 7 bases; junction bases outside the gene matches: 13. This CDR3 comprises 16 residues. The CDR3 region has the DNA TGTGCCAGCAGCTCGCGATTGGACAGGGCCTTGAATGAGCAGTTCTTC. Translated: CASSSRLDRALNEQFF.

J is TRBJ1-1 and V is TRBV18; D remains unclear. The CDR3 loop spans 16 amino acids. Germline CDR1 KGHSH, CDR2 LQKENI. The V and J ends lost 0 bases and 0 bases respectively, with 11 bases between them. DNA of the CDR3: TGTGCCAGCTCACCACCGCCTCAGGTCATGAACACTGAAGCTTTCTTT. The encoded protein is CASSPPPQVMNTEAFF. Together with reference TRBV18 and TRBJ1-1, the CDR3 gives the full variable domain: NAGVMQNPRHLVRRRGQEARLRCSPMKGHSHVYWYRQLPEEGLKFMVYLQKENIIDESGMPKERFSAEFPKEGPSILRIQQVVRGDSAAYFCASSPPPQVMNTEAFFGQGTRLTVV.

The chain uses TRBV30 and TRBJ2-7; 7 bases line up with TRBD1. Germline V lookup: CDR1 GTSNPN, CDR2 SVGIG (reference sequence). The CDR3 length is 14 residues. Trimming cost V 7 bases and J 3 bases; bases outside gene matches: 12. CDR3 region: CALTRDRYYYEQYF. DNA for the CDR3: TGTGCCTTAACTCGGGACAGATACTACTACGAGCAGTACTTC.

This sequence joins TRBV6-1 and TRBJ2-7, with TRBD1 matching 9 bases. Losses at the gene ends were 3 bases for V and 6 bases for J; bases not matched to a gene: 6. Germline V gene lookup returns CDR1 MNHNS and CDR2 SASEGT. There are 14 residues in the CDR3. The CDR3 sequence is CASSEWGQGPEQYV. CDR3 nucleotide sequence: TGTGCCAGCAGTGAGTGGGGACAGGGTCCCGAGCAGTACGTC.

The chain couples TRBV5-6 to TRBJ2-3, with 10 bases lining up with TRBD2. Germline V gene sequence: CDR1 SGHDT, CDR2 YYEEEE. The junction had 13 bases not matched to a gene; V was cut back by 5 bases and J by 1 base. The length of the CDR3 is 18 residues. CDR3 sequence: CASSFSGGVASGTDTQYF. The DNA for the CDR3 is TGTGCCAGCAGTTTCAGCGGGGGGGTCGCTAGTGGCACAGATACGCAGTATTTT. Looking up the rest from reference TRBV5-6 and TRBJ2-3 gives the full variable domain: DAGVTQSPTHLIKTRGQQVTLRCSPKSGHDTVSWYQQALGQGPQFIFQYYEEEERQRGNFPDRFSGHQFPNYSSELNVNALLLGDSALYLCASSFSGGVASGTDTQYFGPGTRLTVL.

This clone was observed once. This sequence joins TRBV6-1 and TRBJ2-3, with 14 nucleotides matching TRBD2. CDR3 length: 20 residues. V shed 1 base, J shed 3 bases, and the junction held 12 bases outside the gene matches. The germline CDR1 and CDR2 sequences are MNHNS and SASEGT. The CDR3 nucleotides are TGTGCCAGCAGTGAAGATGTGACTAGCGGGAGGGTTGGTAGTACAGATACGCAGTATTTT. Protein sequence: CASSEDVTSGRVGSTDTQYF.

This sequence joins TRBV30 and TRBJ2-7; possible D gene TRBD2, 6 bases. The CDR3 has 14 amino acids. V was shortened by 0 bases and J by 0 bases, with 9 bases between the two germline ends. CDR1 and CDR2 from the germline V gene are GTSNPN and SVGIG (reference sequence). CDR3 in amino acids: CAWSVQRASYEQYF. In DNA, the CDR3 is TGTGCCTGGAGTGTACAGCGGGCCTCCTACGAGCAGTACTTC.

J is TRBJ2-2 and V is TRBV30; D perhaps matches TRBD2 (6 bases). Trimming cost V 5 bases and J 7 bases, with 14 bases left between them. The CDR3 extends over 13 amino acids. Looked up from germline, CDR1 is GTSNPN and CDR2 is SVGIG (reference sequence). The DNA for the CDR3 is TGTGCCTGGCTCGGGCGGGGTGTCGGGGAGCTGTTTTTT. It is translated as CAWLGRGVGELFF.

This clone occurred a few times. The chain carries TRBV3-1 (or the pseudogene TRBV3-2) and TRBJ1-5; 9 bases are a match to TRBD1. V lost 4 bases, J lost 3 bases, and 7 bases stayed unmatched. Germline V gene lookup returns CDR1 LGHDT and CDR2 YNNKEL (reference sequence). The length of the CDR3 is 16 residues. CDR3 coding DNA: TGTGCCAGCAGCCTCGGGGGACAGGGTATCAATCAGCCCCAGCATTTT. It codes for CASSLGGQGINQPQHF.

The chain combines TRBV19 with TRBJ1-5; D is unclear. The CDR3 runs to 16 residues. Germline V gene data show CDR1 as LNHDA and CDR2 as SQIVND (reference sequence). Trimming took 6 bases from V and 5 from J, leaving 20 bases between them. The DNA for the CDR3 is TGTGCCAGTAGCCCCACGGGTTCTCGTGCCCATCAGCCCCAGCATTTT. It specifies CASSPTGSRAHQPQHF.

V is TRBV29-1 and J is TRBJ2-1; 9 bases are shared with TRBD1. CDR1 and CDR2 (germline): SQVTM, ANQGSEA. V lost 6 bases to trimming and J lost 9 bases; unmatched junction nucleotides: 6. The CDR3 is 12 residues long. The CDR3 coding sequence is TGCAGCGTCCGGACAGGGGATGGTGAGCAGTTCTTC. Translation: CSVRTGDGEQFF.

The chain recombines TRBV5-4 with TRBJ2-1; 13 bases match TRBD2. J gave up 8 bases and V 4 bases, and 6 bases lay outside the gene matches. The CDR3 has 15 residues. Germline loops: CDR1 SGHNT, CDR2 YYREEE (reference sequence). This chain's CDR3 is CASSSWTSGSHEQFF. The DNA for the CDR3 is TGTGCCAGCAGCAGTTGGACTAGCGGGAGCCATGAGCAGTTCTTC. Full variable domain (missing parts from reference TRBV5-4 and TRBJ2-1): ETGVTQSPTHLIKTRGQQVTLRCSSQSGHNTVSWYQQALGQGPQFIFQYYREEENGRGNFPPRFSGLQFPNYSSELNVNALELDDSALYLCASSSWTSGSHEQFFGPGTRLTVL.

The CDR3 DNA sequence: TGTGCCAGCAGCCGCGGGTCTGCGGGGTACTACAATGAGCAGTTCTTC. Translating it yields CASSRGSAGYYNEQFF. The chain links TRBV11-2 to TRBJ2-1; tentatively, D is TRBD2 (6 bases). The germline gives CDR1 SGHAT, CDR2 FQNNGV. The CDR3 contains 16 residues. Trimming took 5 bases from V and 3 from J, leaving 17 bases between them.

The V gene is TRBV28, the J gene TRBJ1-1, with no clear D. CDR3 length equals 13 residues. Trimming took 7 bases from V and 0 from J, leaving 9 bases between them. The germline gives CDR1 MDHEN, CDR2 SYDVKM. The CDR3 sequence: CASKPGMNTEAFF. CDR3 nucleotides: TGTGCCAGCAAGCCGGGGATGAACACTGAAGCTTTCTTT.

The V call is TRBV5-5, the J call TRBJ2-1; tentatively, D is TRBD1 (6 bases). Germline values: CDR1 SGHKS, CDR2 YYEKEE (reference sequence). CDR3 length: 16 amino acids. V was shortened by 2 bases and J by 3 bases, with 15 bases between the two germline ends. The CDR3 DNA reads TGTGCCAGCAGCTTTTACAGGGAAGTACTCTACAATGAGCAGTTCTTC. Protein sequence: CASSFYREVLYNEQFF. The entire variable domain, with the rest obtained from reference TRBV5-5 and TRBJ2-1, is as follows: DAGVTQSPTHLIKTRGQQVTLRCSPISGHKSVSWYQQVLGQGPQFIFQYYEKEERGRGNFPDRFSARQFPNYSSELNVNALLLGDSALYLCASSFYREVLYNEQFFGPGTRLTVL.

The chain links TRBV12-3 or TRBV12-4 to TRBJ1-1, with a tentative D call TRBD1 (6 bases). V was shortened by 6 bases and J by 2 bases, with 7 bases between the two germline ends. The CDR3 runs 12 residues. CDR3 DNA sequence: TGTGCCAGCAGGACAGGAAACACTGAAGCTTTCTTT. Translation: CASRTGNTEAFF.

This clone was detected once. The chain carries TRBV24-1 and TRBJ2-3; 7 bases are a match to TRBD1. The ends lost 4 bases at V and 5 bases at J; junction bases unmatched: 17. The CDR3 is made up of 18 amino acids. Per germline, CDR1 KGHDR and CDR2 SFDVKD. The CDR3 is CATSEVLLSGGPGDTQYF. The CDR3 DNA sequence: TGTGCCACCAGTGAGGTTCTCCTCTCAGGGGGACCCGGAGATACGCAGTATTTT.

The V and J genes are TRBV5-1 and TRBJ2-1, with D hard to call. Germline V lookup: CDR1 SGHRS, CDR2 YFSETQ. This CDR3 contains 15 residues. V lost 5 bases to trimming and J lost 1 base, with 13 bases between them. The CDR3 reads CASRRLTLSYNEQFF. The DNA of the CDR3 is TGCGCCAGCAGGAGACTTACCCTTTCCTACAATGAGCAGTTCTTC.

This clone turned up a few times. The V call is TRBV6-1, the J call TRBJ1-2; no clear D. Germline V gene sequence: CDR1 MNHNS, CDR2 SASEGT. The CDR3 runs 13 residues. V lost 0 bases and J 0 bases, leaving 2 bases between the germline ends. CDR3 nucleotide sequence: TGTGCCAGCAGTGAAGCCTCTAACTATGGCTACACCTTC. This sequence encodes CASSEASNYGYTF.

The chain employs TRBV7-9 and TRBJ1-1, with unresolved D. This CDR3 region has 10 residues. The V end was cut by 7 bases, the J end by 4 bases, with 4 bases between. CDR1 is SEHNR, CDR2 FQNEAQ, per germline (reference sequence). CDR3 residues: CASISTEAFF. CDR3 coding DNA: TGTGCCAGCATCTCCACTGAAGCTTTCTTT.

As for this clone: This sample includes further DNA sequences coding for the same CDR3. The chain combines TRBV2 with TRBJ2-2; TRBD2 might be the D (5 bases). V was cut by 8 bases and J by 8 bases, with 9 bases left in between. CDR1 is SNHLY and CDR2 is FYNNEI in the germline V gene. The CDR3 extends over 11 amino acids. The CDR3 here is CASSTGGELFF. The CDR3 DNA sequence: TGTGCCAGCTCGACGGGAGGGGAGCTGTTTTTT.

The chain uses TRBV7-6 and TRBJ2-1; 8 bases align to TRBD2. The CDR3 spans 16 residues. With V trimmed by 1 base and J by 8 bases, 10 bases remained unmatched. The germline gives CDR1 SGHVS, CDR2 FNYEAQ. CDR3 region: CASSLGSSGSRDEQFF. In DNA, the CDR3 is TGTGCCAGCAGCTTAGGCTCCAGCGGGAGTAGGGATGAGCAGTTCTTC.

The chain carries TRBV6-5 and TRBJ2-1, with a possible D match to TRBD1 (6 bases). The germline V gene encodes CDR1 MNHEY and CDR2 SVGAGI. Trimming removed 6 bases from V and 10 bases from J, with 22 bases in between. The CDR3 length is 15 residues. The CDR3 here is CASRRTRDKASEQFF. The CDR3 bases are TGTGCCAGCAGGCGTACCCGGGACAAGGCTTCCGAGCAGTTCTTC.

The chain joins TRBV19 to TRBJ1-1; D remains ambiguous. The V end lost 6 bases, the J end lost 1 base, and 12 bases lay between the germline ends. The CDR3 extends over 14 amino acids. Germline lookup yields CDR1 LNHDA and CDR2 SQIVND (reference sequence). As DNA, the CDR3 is TGTGCCAGTAGAATCAGGATTCCGAACACTGAAGCTTTCTTT. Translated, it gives CASRIRIPNTEAFF.

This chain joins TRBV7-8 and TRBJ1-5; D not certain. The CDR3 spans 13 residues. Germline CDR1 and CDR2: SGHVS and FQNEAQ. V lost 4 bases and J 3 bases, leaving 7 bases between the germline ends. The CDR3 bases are TGTGCCAGCAGCTCAGGTACCAATCAGCCCCAGCATTTT. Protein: CASSSGTNQPQHF.

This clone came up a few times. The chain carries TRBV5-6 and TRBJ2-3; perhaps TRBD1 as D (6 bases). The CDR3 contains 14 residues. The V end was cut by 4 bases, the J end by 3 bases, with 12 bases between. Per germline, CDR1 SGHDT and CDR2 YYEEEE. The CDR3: CASSRDRRTDTQYF. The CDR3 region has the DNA TGTGCCAGCAGCCGTGACAGGAGGACAGATACGCAGTATTTT.